These 25 T cell receptor beta chains were sequenced from one sample in a study of blood T cell repertoires in COVID-19. The protocol was immunoSEQ multiplex PCR, while the TCRdb copy is restricted to in-frame clones and leaves out a portion. The table has fewer than 600,000 clones, around 89% seen once; the top ten hold 1.5% to 2%. Sequenced material: PBMCs or T cells enriched from blood (not recorded which). The source of these receptors is a middle-aged woman who had recovered from COVID-19.

Details on this clone: Other DNA sequences within the sample encode an identical CDR3. The chain couples TRBV11-2 to TRBJ1-2, with 7 nucleotides matching TRBD1. After removal of 4 bases from V and 4 bases from J, the junction contained 3 bases not matched to a gene. The CDR3 contains 13 residues. The germline V gene encodes CDR1 SGHAT and CDR2 FQNNGV. CDR3 sequence reads: CASSSTGVYGYTF. For the CDR3, the DNA is TGTGCCAGCAGCTCTACAGGGGTCTATGGCTACACCTTC.

This clone was seen just once. The rearrangement joins TRBV4-2 to TRBJ2-6; TRBD1 might be the D (6 bases). Trimming stripped 0 bases from V and 4 bases from J, with 10 bases between. CDR3 size: 16 residues. Germline loops: CDR1 LGHNA, CDR2 YNFKEQ. CDR3 DNA sequence: TGTGCCAGCAGCCAAGACCCGGGGACAGGGGCCAACGTCCTGACTTTC. Amino acid sequence: CASSQDPGTGANVLTF.

The chain employs TRBV6-5 and TRBJ1-6; a possible D gene is TRBD1 (5 bases). The germline V gene has CDR1 MNHEY and CDR2 SVGAGI. Trimming left V 2 bases short and J 9 bases short, with 11 bases between. The CDR3 consists of 14 residues. CDR3 sequence (DNA): TGTGCCAGCAGTTACCCGCAGGGTGCTTCACCCCTCCACTTT. It is translated as CASSYPQGASPLHF.

The chain has TRBV5-4 and TRBJ2-4; 10 bases match TRBD2. Unmatched junction bases numbered 10, after V lost 0 bases and J lost 7 bases. Germline loops: CDR1 SGHNT, CDR2 YYREEE (reference sequence). CDR3 length equals 17 residues. The CDR3 bases are TGTGCCAGCAGCTTGGTGTCTAGCGGGAGAGACCAGAACATTCAGTACTTC. Its protein is CASSLVSSGRDQNIQYF. Drawing the rest from reference TRBV5-4 and TRBJ2-4, the complete variable domain is ETGVTQSPTHLIKTRGQQVTLRCSSQSGHNTVSWYQQALGQGPQFIFQYYREEENGRGNFPPRFSGLQFPNYSSELNVNALELDDSALYLCASSLVSSGRDQNIQYFGAGTRLSVL.

This clone was observed once. This chain uses TRBV7-9 with TRBJ2-1; weak D call: TRBD2 (6 bases). V lost 3 bases to trimming and J lost 0 bases, with 9 bases between them. CDR3 length equals 15 residues. CDR1 is SEHNR, CDR2 FQNEAQ, per germline (reference sequence). CDR3 sequence (DNA): TGTGCCAGCAGCTTCGGGCGGGGCTCCTACAATGAGCAGTTCTTC. Its protein product is CASSFGRGSYNEQFF.

This chain uses TRBV9 with TRBJ2-7; no clear D. V was pared by 3 bases and J by 2 bases, with 12 bases between. This CDR3 region has 14 residues. Germline V lookup: CDR1 SGDLS, CDR2 YYNGEE. The CDR3 DNA is TGTGCCAGCAGCGGAGAGACGGAGACCTACGAGCAGTACTTC. Translated: CASSGETETYEQYF.

In this sample, this clone turned up a few times. This chain connects TRBV9 to TRBJ2-3; D is unresolved. Trimming took off 0 bases at V and 6 bases at J, with 2 bases between the two ends. Germline V gene sequence: CDR1 SGDLS, CDR2 YYNGEE. The CDR3 has 11 residues. The CDR3 spells CASSVADTQYF. As DNA, the CDR3 is TGTGCCAGCAGCGTAGCGGATACGCAGTATTTT.

This rearrangement joins TRBV4-2 to TRBJ2-3, with TRBD2 identical over 7 bases. Germline CDR1 is LGHNA and CDR2 is YNFKEQ. V was pared by 5 bases and J by 8 bases, with 16 bases of the junction left unmatched. There are 16 residues in the CDR3. CDR3 sequence reads: CASSISRGVAGRTQYF. DNA of the CDR3: TGTGCCAGCAGCATATCTCGGGGGGTAGCGGGCCGTACGCAGTATTTT.

In DNA form, the CDR3 reads TGTGCCAGCAGCTTAGAAGCGGGAGGCGGGACTCAAGAGACCCAGTACTTC. Translated, it gives CASSLEAGGGTQETQYF. This sequence joins TRBV7-6 and TRBJ2-5; 9 bases agree with TRBD2. Trimming cost V 1 base and J 2 bases; bases outside gene matches: 8. This CDR3 comprises 17 residues. In germline, CDR1 is SGHVS, CDR2 FNYEAQ.

This chain uses TRBV12-3 or TRBV12-4 with TRBJ1-1; tentative D call: TRBD1 (6 bases). CDR3 length: 13 residues. V shed 6 bases and J shed 5 bases, with 13 bases lying between them. For the CDR3, the DNA is TGTGCCAGCAGCCCATCGACAGGAACTGAAGCTTTCTTT. Protein product: CASSPSTGTEAFF.

J is TRBJ2-1 and V is TRBV12-3 or TRBV12-4; tentative D call: TRBD1 (5 bases). V was shortened by 1 base and J by 12 bases, with 10 bases between the two germline ends. CDR3 length equals 12 residues. Here the CDR3 DNA reads TGTGCCAGCAGTTTAGTTCCTCAGGGGCAGTTCTTC. This codes for CASSLVPQGQFF.

The chain uses TRBV11-3 and TRBJ2-3; D is undetermined. CDR1 and CDR2 from the germline V gene are SGHNT and YENEEA. V was cut by 3 bases and J by 2 bases, with 6 bases left in between. The CDR3 is 13 amino acids. CDR3 nucleotide sequence: TGTGCCAGCAGCTTCAGGCCCACAGATACGCAGTATTTT. This sequence encodes CASSFRPTDTQYF.

The CDR3 DNA is TGTGCCAGTACCCCAGCAGGTGCCTCCTACGAGCAGTACTTC. Encoded protein: CASTPAGASYEQYF. V is TRBV19 and J is TRBJ2-7; D gene unclear. Germline V CDR1 and CDR2: LNHDA, SQIVND (reference sequence). CDR3 length: 14 amino acids. Trimming cost V 7 bases and J 0 bases, with 13 bases left between them.

In this sample, this clone turned up once. The chain recombines TRBV11-3 with TRBJ1-1; D not certain. Germline CDR1 is SGHNT and CDR2 is YENEEA. V lost 5 bases, J lost 0 bases, and 10 bases lay in between. The CDR3 spans 14 residues. CDR3 protein: CASSPGRMNTEAFF. DNA of the CDR3: TGTGCCAGCAGCCCAGGTAGGATGAACACTGAAGCTTTCTTT.

The chain links TRBV7-2 to TRBJ2-3; D possibly corresponds to TRBD1 (6 bases). Trimming shortened V by 4 bases and J by 1 base, and 9 bases separated the two germline ends. The CDR3 consists of 14 residues. Germline CDR1 and CDR2: SGHTA and FQGNSA. CDR3 sequence reads: CASSSNRGTDTQYF. For the CDR3, the DNA is TGTGCCAGCAGCTCAAACAGGGGCACAGATACGCAGTATTTT.

The CDR3 spells CSALPGTGVGYTF. The CDR3 coding sequence is TGCAGCGCTCTGCCCGGGACAGGGGTCGGCTACACCTTC. J is TRBJ1-2 and V is TRBV29-1; 10 nucleotides align to TRBD1. This CDR3 has 13 amino acids. CDR1 and CDR2 (germline): SQVTM, ANQGSEA. Trimming took 7 bases from V and 8 from J; bases not matched to a gene: 10. Looking up the rest from reference TRBV29-1 and TRBJ1-2 gives the full variable domain: SAVISQKPSRDICQRGTSLTIQCQVDSQVTMMFWYRQQPGQSLTLIATANQGSEATYESGFVIDKFPISRPNLTFSTLTVSNMSPEDSSIYLCSALPGTGVGYTFGSGTRLTVV.

The count of this clone is one. The chain employs TRBV9 and TRBJ2-1, with 9 positions matching TRBD1. Trimming cost V 4 bases and J 6 bases; bases outside gene matches: 14. The CDR3 has 17 amino acids. Germline assignment: CDR1 SGDLS and CDR2 YYNGEE. The CDR3 protein is CASSTLPGTGMLNEQFF. As DNA, the CDR3 is TGTGCCAGCAGCACCCTCCCCGGGACAGGGATGCTCAATGAGCAGTTCTTC.

This clone was found a few times. This sequence joins TRBV4-3 and TRBJ1-2; D gene ambiguous. This CDR3 comprises 13 residues. The germline gives CDR1 LGHNA, CDR2 YSLEER. V lost 1 base and J 10 bases, leaving 13 bases between the germline ends. Here the CDR3 DNA reads TGCGCCAGCAGCCAAGGAGGGAGGTACGACTACACCTTC. Translating it yields CASSQGGRYDYTF.

The chain recombines TRBV9 with TRBJ2-1; 8 nucleotides agree with TRBD1. Germline V gene data show CDR1 as SGDLS and CDR2 as YYNGEE. The CDR3 has 15 amino acids. Unmatched junction bases numbered 6, after V lost 4 bases and J lost 3 bases. CDR3 DNA: TGTGCCAGCAGCCCAAGTGGGACAGGCTACAATGAGCAGTTCTTC. This translates into CASSPSGTGYNEQFF.

The V and J genes are TRBV3-1 (or the pseudogene TRBV3-2) and TRBJ2-7, with 8 bases aligning to TRBD2. The CDR3 length is 14 residues. The germline V gene encodes CDR1 LGHDT and CDR2 YNNKEL (reference sequence). Losses at the gene ends were 6 bases for V and 2 bases for J; bases not matched to a gene: 6. The CDR3 reads CASSPRTSPYEQYF. CDR3 bases: TGTGCCAGCAGTCCCAGGACTAGCCCCTACGAGCAGTACTTC.

This chain's CDR3 is CASSLADRDTGELFF. The CDR3 DNA follows: TGTGCCAGCAGCTTGGCCGACAGGGACACCGGGGAGCTGTTTTTT. The V gene is TRBV5-4, the J gene TRBJ2-2; 7 nucleotides match TRBD1. The V segment lost 0 bases and the J segment 3 bases; nucleotides outside the gene matches: 2. The CDR3 length is 15 residues. The germline V gene encodes CDR1 SGHNT and CDR2 YYREEE (reference sequence). Combining the CDR3 with reference TRBV5-4 and TRBJ2-2 gives the whole variable domain ETGVTQSPTHLIKTRGQQVTLRCSSQSGHNTVSWYQQALGQGPQFIFQYYREEENGRGNFPPRFSGLQFPNYSSELNVNALELDDSALYLCASSLADRDTGELFFGEGSRLTVL.

The rearrangement joins TRBV29-1 to TRBJ1-2, with 10 bases aligning to TRBD1. V lost 5 bases and J lost 13; bases outside the gene matches: 10. CDR1 and CDR2 from the germline V gene are SQVTM and ANQGSEA. The CDR3 covers 12 residues. CDR3: CSVPSGTGDPTF. In nucleotides, the CDR3 is TGCAGCGTTCCATCCGGGACAGGGGACCCCACCTTC.

The CDR3 spells CASSKGGGTIRDGCEQFF. CDR3 in DNA: TGTGCCAGCAGCAAAGGGGGGGGGACTATCCGGGACGGTTGTGAGCAGTTCTTC. The chain has TRBV21-1 and TRBJ2-1; the table's TRBD2 call for D was not verified on the DNA. TRBV21-1 is listed as a pseudogene. This CDR3 is 18 amino acids long.

The chain is built from TRBV6-5 and TRBJ2-7, with D possibly being TRBD1 (6 bases). V was cut by 6 bases and J by 6 bases, with 15 bases left in between. The germline V gene encodes CDR1 MNHEY and CDR2 SVGAGI. The CDR3 contains 13 residues. CDR3 nucleotide sequence: TGTGCCAGCAGGTGGGGACATGAGGCCGAGCAGTACTTC. Protein: CASRWGHEAEQYF.

The gene calls are TRBV18 and TRBJ2-7; the match to TRBD1 covers 8 bases. Trimming took 3 bases from V and 10 from J; bases not matched to a gene: 11. The CDR3 totals 14 residues. CDR1 is KGHSH, CDR2 LQKENI, per germline. The DNA for the CDR3 is TGTGCCAGCTCACCCACTGACAGGGGCGGCATCCAGTACTTC. Protein: CASSPTDRGGIQYF.